This is a list of T cell receptor beta chains from one sample in a study of T cell repertoires in cytomegalovirus infection. Using its own MiXCR run on the reads, TCRdb lists one record per CDR3 protein. The sample consists of some 400,000 distinct CDR3 sequences, 15% to 20% of them appearing once. The sample taken for sequencing was PBMCs. Every receptor here comes from a human donor in good health (CMV status not recorded). Some clones in this sample may be carry-over from other donors' samples. The CDR3 runs from the conserved cysteine through the conserved F or W. Fields, in order: D gene, V gene, J gene, clone size, CDR3 protein, CDR3 DNA. D genes are given only for firm matches. Expanded clones get a size class; other rows say once, few or many, or leave the size out.

D: -; V: TRBV7-8; J: TRBJ2-3; size: many; CDR3: CASSLAQPGASDTQYF; DNA: TGTGCCAGCAGCTTAGCCCAACCGGGCGCAAGCGATACGCAGTATTTT
D: TRBD2; V: TRBV10-3; J: TRBJ2-7; size: many; CDR3: CAISELAGGSYEQYF; DNA: TGTGCCATCAGTGAGCTAGCGGGAGGATCCTACGAGCAGTACTTC
D: TRBD2; V: TRBV7-2; J: TRBJ2-7; size: few; CDR3: CASSPRGLAGEPYEQYF; DNA: TGTGCCAGCAGCCCCCGGGGACTAGCGGGAGAACCCTACGAGCAGTACTTC
D: -; V: TRBV12-3/TRBV12-4; J: TRBJ2-5; size: once; CDR3: CASSYASVSLETQYF; DNA: TGTGCCAGCAGTTACGCGTCTGTTTCCTTAGAGACCCAGTACTTC
D: TRBD1; V: TRBV7-2; J: TRBJ1-5; size: -; CDR3: CASSPTGGNQTQHF; DNA: TGTGCCAGCAGCCCTACAGGGGGTAATCAGACCCAGCATTTT
D: -; V: TRBV5-4; J: TRBJ2-3; size: few; CDR3: CASSLGVTQYF; DNA: TGTGCCAGCAGCTTGGGAGTGACGCAGTATTTT
D: -; V: TRBV7-2; J: TRBJ2-3; size: many; CDR3: CASSGWAPDTQYF; DNA: TGTGCCAGCAGCGGTTGGGCCCCAGATACGCAGTATTTT
D: TRBD1; V: TRBV12-3/TRBV12-4; J: TRBJ2-5; size: -; CDR3: CASSLKGARETQYF; DNA: TGTGCCAGCAGTTTAAAGGGGGCCCGGGAGACCCAGTACTTC
D: TRBD2; V: TRBV6-4; J: TRBJ2-5; size: -; CDR3: CASSDRTSGRVETQYF; DNA: TGTGCCAGCAGTGACCGGACTAGCGGGAGGGTTGAGACCCAGTACTTC
D: TRBD1; V: TRBV20-1; J: TRBJ2-5; size: -; CDR3: CSASGGLETQYF; DNA: TGCAGTGCTTCAGGGGGCCTGGAGACCCAGTACTTC
D: -; V: TRBV7-8; J: TRBJ1-5; size: many; CDR3: CASSLGRGNQPQHF; DNA: TGTGCCAGCAGCTTAGGCCGAGGCAATCAGCCCCAGCATTTT
D: TRBD1; V: TRBV2; J: TRBJ2-1; size: few; CDR3: CASIGARGRNEQFF; DNA: TGTGCCAGCATAGGGGCCAGGGGGCGGAATGAGCAGTTCTTC
D: -; V: TRBV5-1; J: TRBJ1-1; size: -; CDR3: CASSLAQGSEAFF; DNA: TGCGCCAGCAGCCTAGCCCAGGGGTCTGAAGCTTTCTTT
D: TRBD2; V: TRBV6-2/TRBV6-3; J: TRBJ2-1; size: many; CDR3: CASSYRGLAADNEQFF; DNA: TGTGCCAGCAGTTACCGAGGACTAGCGGCCGACAATGAGCAGTTCTTC
D: -; V: TRBV4-3; J: TRBJ2-3; size: -; CDR3: CASSQAVAVSTDTLYF; DNA: TGCGCCAGCAGCCAGGCCGTGGCGGTGAGCACAGATACGCTGTATTTT
D: -; V: TRBV7-2; J: TRBJ1-3; size: many; CDR3: CASSFNRNTIYF; DNA: TGTGCCAGCAGCTTCAATAGAAACACCATATATTTT
D: TRBD1; V: TRBV7-9; J: TRBJ2-1; size: -; CDR3: CASSLKGTDDNEQFF; DNA: TGTGCCAGCAGCTTAAAGGGGACAGATGACAATGAGCAGTTCTTC
D: -; V: TRBV10-3; J: TRBJ2-5; size: many; CDR3: CAISESRTTETQYF; DNA: TGTGCCATCAGTGAGTCTAGGACGACGGAGACCCAGTACTTC
D: -; V: TRBV7-8; J: TRBJ2-7; size: many; CDR3: CASSLAATRHEQYF; DNA: TGTGCCAGCAGCTTAGCGGCGACTAGGCACGAGCAGTACTTC
D: TRBD1; V: TRBV20-1; J: TRBJ2-7; size: -; CDR3: CSLQGQGRYEQYF; DNA: TGCAGTCTCCAAGGACAGGGGCGCTACGAGCAGTACTTC
D: -; V: TRBV10-3; J: TRBJ2-6; size: -; CDR3: CAISEISGTSSGANVLTF; DNA: TGTGCCATCAGTGAGATCTCAGGGACGAGCTCTGGGGCCAACGTCCTGACTTTC
D: -; V: TRBV7-2; J: TRBJ2-1; size: few; CDR3: CASSFSRNEQFF; DNA: TGTGCCAGCAGCTTCAGCAGGAATGAGCAGTTCTTC
D: TRBD2; V: TRBV7-9; J: TRBJ2-3; size: few; CDR3: CASSLTSGGFTQYF; DNA: TGTGCCAGCAGCTTAACTAGCGGGGGGTTTACGCAGTATTTT
D: TRBD1; V: TRBV6-2/TRBV6-3; J: TRBJ2-7; size: -; CDR3: CAGARDRALHEQYF; DNA: TGTGCCGGGGCCCGGGACAGGGCCCTCCACGAGCAGTACTTC
D: -; V: TRBV6-4; J: TRBJ1-1; size: few; CDR3: CASSSGVALLNTEAFF; DNA: TGTGCCAGCAGCTCAGGGGTCGCCCTCCTGAACACTGAAGCTTTCTTT
D: -; V: TRBV4-2; J: TRBJ2-1; size: few; CDR3: CASSPHLGYQQDEQFF; DNA: TGTGCCAGCAGCCCCCACTTAGGGTACCAACAAGATGAGCAGTTCTTC
D: -; V: TRBV7-8; J: TRBJ2-7; size: many; CDR3: CASSRTAEHEQYF; DNA: TGTGCCAGCAGCCGGACGGCCGAGCACGAGCAGTACTTC
D: -; V: TRBV28; J: TRBJ2-7; size: few; CDR3: CASSLVPQGIYEQYF; DNA: TGTGCCAGCAGTTTAGTACCCCAGGGAATATACGAGCAGTACTTC
D: TRBD2; V: TRBV29-1; J: TRBJ2-1; size: -; CDR3: CSVEPRTSGGGDEQFF; DNA: TGCAGCGTTGAACCCCGGACTAGCGGAGGGGGCGATGAGCAGTTCTTC
D: TRBD1; V: TRBV2; J: TRBJ2-1; size: -; CDR3: CASSGDRGAFDEQFF; DNA: TGTGCCAGCAGCGGGGACAGGGGTGCTTTCGATGAGCAGTTCTTC
D: TRBD2; V: TRBV7-2; J: TRBJ2-7; size: medium-sized; CDR3: CASSLAASGRDEQYF; DNA: TGTGCCAGCAGCTTAGCGGCTAGCGGGAGGGACGAGCAGTACTTC
D: TRBD1; V: TRBV7-9; J: TRBJ1-4; size: many; CDR3: CASSPYQGGRKSNEKLFF; DNA: TGTGCCAGCAGCCCTTATCAGGGGGGACGTAAGAGTAATGAAAAACTGTTTTTT
D: TRBD1; V: TRBV2; J: TRBJ1-6; size: -; CDR3: CASSEGTGVSPLHF; DNA: TGTGCCAGCAGTGAAGGGACAGGGGTTTCACCCCTCCACTTT
D: TRBD1; V: TRBV18; J: TRBJ2-5; size: -; CDR3: CASSPGWGQGAETQYF; DNA: TGTGCCAGCTCACCAGGATGGGGACAGGGGGCAGAGACCCAGTACTTC
D: -; V: TRBV11-2; J: TRBJ1-4; size: -; CDR3: CASSSMRTGNEKLFF; DNA: TGTGCCAGCAGCTCGATGCGAACAGGGAATGAAAAACTGTTTTTT
D: -; V: TRBV19; J: TRBJ1-1; size: few; CDR3: CASSLSWGVNTEAFF; DNA: TGTGCCAGTAGTCTCTCATGGGGCGTGAACACTGAAGCTTTCTTT
D: TRBD1; V: TRBV11-2; J: TRBJ2-7; size: few; CDR3: CASSPHRSDRGKGGDGYEQYF; DNA: TGTGCCAGCAGCCCACATCGATCGGACAGGGGTAAAGGTGGTGATGGCTACGAGCAGTACTTC
D: TRBD1; V: TRBV2; J: TRBJ1-5; size: -; CDR3: CASRRGPGYGQPQHF; DNA: TGTGCCAGCCGCAGGGGGCCAGGGTATGGGCAGCCCCAGCATTTT
D: -; V: TRBV6-2/TRBV6-3; J: TRBJ1-5; size: few; CDR3: CASSEQGPWGQPQHF; DNA: TGTGCCAGCAGCGAGCAGGGCCCCTGGGGGCAGCCCCAGCATTTT
D: TRBD2; V: TRBV4-3; J: TRBJ2-2; size: -; CDR3: CASSQEGLVGELFF; DNA: TGCGCCAGCAGCCAAGAAGGACTAGTCGGGGAGCTGTTTTTT
D: TRBD1; V: TRBV20-1; J: TRBJ1-3; size: -; CDR3: CSARAGRGFGSGNTIYF; DNA: TGCAGTGCTAGAGCTGGCAGGGGGTTTGGCTCTGGAAACACCATATATTTT
D: TRBD2; V: TRBV6-2/TRBV6-3; J: TRBJ2-1; size: few; CDR3: CASRKTSGRNEQFF; DNA: TGTGCCAGCAGGAAGACTAGCGGGAGAAATGAGCAGTTCTTC
D: TRBD2; V: TRBV29-1; J: TRBJ2-1; size: few; CDR3: CSVGGLGRGNEQFF; DNA: TGCAGCGTTGGGGGGTTAGGGCGGGGGAATGAGCAGTTCTTC
D: -; V: TRBV29-1; J: TRBJ2-1; size: few; CDR3: CSVEGGIRVNEQFF; DNA: TGCAGCGTCGAGGGTGGGATCCGGGTAAATGAGCAGTTCTTC
D: -; V: TRBV20-1; J: TRBJ1-2; size: few; CDR3: CSARTEQVSYGYTF; DNA: TGCAGTGCTAGGACGGAACAGGTATCCTATGGCTACACCTTC
D: -; V: TRBV19; J: TRBJ1-6; size: -; CDR3: CASSGRGTVGSPLHF; DNA: TGTGCCAGTTCCGGAAGAGGGACGGTTGGTTCACCCCTCCACTTT
D: TRBD2; V: TRBV20-1; J: TRBJ2-3; size: -; CDR3: CSARGETGRADTQYF; DNA: TGCAGTGCTAGAGGCGAGACGGGGAGGGCAGATACGCAGTATTTT
D: -; V: TRBV12-3/TRBV12-4; J: TRBJ2-7; size: -; CDR3: CASSPEWAYEQYF; DNA: TGTGCCAGCTCACCGGAATGGGCCTACGAGCAGTACTTC
D: TRBD1; V: TRBV15; J: TRBJ2-2; size: -; CDR3: CATSRERAGTGGTGELFF; DNA: TGTGCCACCAGCAGAGAGAGGGCCGGGACAGGGGGCACCGGGGAGCTGTTTTTT
D: -; V: TRBV27; J: TRBJ2-1; size: -; CDR3: CASSSYSENRYNEQFF; DNA: TGTGCCAGCAGTTCATACAGCGAGAATAGGTACAATGAGCAGTTCTTC
D: -; V: TRBV23-1; J: TRBJ2-5; size: -; CDR3: CASSQNGPGAETQYF; DNA: TGCGCCAGCAGTCAAAACGGGCCCGGGGCGGAGACCCAGTACTTC
D: TRBD1; V: TRBV11-3; J: TRBJ2-2; size: -; CDR3: CASSLEGPGQGNTGELFF; DNA: TGTGCCAGCAGCTTAGAGGGGCCGGGACAGGGGAACACCGGGGAGCTGTTTTTT
D: TRBD2; V: TRBV2; J: TRBJ2-1; size: -; CDR3: CASGGQTSGVTSSYNEQFF; DNA: TGTGCCAGCGGGGGACAGACTAGCGGGGTCACAAGCTCCTACAATGAGCAGTTCTTC
D: -; V: TRBV29-1; J: TRBJ1-2; size: -; CDR3: CSVEEGRYYGYTF; DNA: TGCAGCGTTGAAGAGGGTCGGTACTATGGCTACACCTTC
D: TRBD2; V: TRBV7-2; J: TRBJ2-7; size: many; CDR3: CASSLAQAGVGFYEQYF; DNA: TGTGCCAGCAGCTTAGCTCAAGCGGGAGTTGGCTTTTACGAGCAGTACTTC
D: TRBD2; V: TRBV3-1; J: TRBJ2-7; size: -; CDR3: CASSQGPIAGGPGYEQYF; DNA: TGTGCCAGCAGCCAAGGTCCCATAGCGGGGGGGCCAGGGTACGAGCAGTACTTC
D: -; V: TRBV5-5; J: TRBJ2-5; size: few; CDR3: CASSRTVKETQYF; DNA: TGTGCCAGCAGCCGGACAGTCAAAGAGACCCAGTACTTC
D: -; V: TRBV12-3/TRBV12-4; J: TRBJ2-6; size: many; CDR3: CASSALRTSGANVLTF; DNA: TGTGCCAGCAGTGCCCTCAGGACCTCTGGGGCCAACGTCCTGACTTTC
D: -; V: TRBV7-9; J: TRBJ2-2; size: many; CDR3: CASTGDGPGELFF; DNA: TGTGCCAGCACCGGCGATGGTCCCGGGGAGCTGTTTTTT